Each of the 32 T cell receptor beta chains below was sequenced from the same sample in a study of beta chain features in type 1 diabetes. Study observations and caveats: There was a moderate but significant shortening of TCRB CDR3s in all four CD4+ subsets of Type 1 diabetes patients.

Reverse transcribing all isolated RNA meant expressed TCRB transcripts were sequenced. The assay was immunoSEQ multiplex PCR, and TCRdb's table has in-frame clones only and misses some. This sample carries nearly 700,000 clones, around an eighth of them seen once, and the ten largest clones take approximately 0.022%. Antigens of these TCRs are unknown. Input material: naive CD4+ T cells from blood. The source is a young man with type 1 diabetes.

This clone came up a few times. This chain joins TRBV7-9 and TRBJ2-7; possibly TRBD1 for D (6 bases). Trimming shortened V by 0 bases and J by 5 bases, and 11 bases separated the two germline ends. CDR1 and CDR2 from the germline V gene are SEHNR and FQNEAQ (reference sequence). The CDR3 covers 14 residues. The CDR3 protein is CASSLAGAGDEQYF. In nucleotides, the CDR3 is TGTGCCAGCAGCTTAGCAGGGGCAGGGGACGAGCAGTACTTC. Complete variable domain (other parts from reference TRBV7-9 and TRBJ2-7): DTGVSQNPRHKITKRGQNVTFRCDPISEHNRLYWYRQTLGQGPEFLTYFQNEAQLEKSRLLSDRFSAERPKGSFSTLEIQRTEQGDSAMYLCASSLAGAGDEQYFGPGTRLTVT.

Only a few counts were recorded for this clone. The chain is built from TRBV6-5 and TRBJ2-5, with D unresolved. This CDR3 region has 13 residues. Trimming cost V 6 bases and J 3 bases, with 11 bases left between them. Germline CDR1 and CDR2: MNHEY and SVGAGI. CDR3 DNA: TGTGCCAGCAGGTACATGGTGGAAGAGACCCAGTACTTC. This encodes CASRYMVEETQYF.

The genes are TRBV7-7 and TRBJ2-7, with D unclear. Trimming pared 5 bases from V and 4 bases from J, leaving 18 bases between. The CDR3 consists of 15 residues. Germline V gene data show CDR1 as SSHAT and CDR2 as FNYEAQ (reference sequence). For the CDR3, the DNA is TGTGCCAGCAGCCCCCGTGTGGGTCACCTGTACGAGCAGTACTTC. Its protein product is CASSPRVGHLYEQYF.

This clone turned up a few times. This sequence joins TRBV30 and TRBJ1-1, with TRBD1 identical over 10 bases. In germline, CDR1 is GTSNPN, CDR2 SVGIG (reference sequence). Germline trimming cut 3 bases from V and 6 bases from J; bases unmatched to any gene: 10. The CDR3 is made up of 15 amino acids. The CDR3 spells CAWRTGGVFFAEAFF. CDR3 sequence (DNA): TGTGCCTGGAGGACAGGGGGCGTCTTTTTCGCTGAAGCTTTCTTT.

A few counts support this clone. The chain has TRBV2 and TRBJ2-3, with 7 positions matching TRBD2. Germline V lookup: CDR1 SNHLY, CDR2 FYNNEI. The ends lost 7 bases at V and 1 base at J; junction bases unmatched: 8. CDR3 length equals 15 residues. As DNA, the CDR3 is TGTGCCAGCACTGGAGCGGGGCGGGGCACAGATACGCAGTATTTT. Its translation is CASTGAGRGTDTQYF.

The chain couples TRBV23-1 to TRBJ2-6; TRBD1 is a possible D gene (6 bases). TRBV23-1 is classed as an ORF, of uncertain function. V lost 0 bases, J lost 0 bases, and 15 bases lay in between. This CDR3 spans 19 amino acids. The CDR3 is CASSQSSEGVGSGANVLTF. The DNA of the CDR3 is TGCGCCAGCAGTCAATCGAGTGAGGGGGTTGGCTCTGGGGCCAACGTCCTGACTTTC.

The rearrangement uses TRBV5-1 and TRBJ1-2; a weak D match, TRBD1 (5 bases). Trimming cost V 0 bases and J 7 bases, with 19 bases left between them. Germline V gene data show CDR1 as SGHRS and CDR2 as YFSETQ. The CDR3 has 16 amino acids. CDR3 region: CASSLADSWTSGGYTF. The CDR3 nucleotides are TGCGCCAGCAGCTTGGCCGACAGCTGGACATCGGGTGGCTACACCTTC.

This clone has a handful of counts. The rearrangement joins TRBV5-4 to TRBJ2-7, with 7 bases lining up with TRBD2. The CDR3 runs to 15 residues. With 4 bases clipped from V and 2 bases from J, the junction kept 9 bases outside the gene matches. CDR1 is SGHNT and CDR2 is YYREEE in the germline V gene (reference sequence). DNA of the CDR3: TGTGCCAGCAGCGCTCCGGGGAGGGATACCTACGAGCAGTACTTC. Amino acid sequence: CASSAPGRDTYEQYF.

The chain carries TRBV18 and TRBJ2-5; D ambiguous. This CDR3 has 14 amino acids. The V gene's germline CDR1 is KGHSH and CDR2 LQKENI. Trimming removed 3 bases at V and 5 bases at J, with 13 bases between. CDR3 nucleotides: TGTGCCAGCTCACCGGACCCCAACGAGGAGACCCAGTACTTC. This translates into CASSPDPNEETQYF. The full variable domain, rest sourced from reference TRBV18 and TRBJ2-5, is NAGVMQNPRHLVRRRGQEARLRCSPMKGHSHVYWYRQLPEEGLKFMVYLQKENIIDESGMPKERFSAEFPKEGPSILRIQQVVRGDSAAYFCASSPDPNEETQYFGPGTRLLVL.

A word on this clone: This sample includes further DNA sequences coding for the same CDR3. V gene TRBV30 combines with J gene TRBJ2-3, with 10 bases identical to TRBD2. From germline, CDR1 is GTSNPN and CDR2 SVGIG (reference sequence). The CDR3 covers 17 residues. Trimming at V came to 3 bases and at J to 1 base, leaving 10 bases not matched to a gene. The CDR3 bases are TGTGCCTGGAGCGCCCTTCGCACTAGCGGGGGCACAGATACGCAGTATTTT. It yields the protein CAWSALRTSGGTDTQYF.

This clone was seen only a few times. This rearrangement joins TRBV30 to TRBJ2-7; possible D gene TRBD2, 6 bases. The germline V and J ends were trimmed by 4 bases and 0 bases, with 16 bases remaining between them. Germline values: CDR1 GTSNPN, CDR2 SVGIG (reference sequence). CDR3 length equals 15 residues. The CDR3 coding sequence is TGTGCCTGGAACATTGGGACTCCTAGCTCCTACGAGCAGTACTTC. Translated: CAWNIGTPSSYEQYF.

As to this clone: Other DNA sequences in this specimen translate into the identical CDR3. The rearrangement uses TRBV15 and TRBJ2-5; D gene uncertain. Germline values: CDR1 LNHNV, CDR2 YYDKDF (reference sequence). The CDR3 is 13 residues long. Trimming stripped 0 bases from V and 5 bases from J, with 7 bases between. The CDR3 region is CATSRDGRETQYF. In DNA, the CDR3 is TGTGCCACCAGCAGAGATGGAAGGGAGACCCAGTACTTC.

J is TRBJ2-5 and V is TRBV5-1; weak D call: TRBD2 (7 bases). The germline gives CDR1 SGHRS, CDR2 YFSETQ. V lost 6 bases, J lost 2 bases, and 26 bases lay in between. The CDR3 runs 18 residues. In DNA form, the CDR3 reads TGCGCCAGCACCAGAGGCGGCGGGGGCCCCGGGGGACAAGAGACCCAGTACTTC. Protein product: CASTRGGGGPGGQETQYF.

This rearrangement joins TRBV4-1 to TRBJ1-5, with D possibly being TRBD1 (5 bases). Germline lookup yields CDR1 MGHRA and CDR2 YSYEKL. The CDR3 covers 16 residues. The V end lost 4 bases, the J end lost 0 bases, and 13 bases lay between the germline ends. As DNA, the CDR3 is TGCGCCAGCAGCCCCGTAGGGGCACCTAGCAATCAGCCCCAGCATTTT. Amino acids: CASSPVGAPSNQPQHF.

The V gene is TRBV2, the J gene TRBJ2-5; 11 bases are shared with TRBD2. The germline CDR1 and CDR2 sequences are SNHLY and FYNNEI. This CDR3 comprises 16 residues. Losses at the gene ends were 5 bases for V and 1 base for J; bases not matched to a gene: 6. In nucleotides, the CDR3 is TGTGCCAGCAGTTTGAGACTAGCGGGGATCCAAGAGACCCAGTACTTC. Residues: CASSLRLAGIQETQYF.

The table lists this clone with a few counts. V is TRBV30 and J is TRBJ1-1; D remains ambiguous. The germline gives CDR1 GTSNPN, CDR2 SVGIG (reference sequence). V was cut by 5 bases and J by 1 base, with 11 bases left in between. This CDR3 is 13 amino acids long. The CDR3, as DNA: TGTGCCTGGGCAAGGACGGAGAACACTGAAGCTTTCTTT. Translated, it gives CAWARTENTEAFF. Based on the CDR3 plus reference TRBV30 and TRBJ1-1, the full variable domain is SQTIHQWPATLVQPVGSPLSLECTVEGTSNPNLYWYRQAAGRGLQLLFYSVGIGQISSEVPQNLSASRPQDRQFILSSKKLLLSDSGFYLCAWARTENTEAFFGQGTRLTVV.

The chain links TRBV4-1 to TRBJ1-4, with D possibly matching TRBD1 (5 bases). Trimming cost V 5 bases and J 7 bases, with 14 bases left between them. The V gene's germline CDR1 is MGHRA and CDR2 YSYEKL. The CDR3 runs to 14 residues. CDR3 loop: CASSVREDGEKLFF. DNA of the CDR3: TGCGCCAGCAGCGTCAGGGAAGACGGTGAAAAACTGTTTTTT.

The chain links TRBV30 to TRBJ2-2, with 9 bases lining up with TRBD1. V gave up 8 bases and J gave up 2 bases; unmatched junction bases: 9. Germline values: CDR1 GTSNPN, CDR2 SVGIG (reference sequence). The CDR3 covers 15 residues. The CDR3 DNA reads TGTGCCCGGGATCGGACAGGGGCAAACACCGGGGAGCTGTTTTTT. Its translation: CARDRTGANTGELFF. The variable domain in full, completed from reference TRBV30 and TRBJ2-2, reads SQTIHQWPATLVQPVGSPLSLECTVEGTSNPNLYWYRQAAGRGLQLLFYSVGIGQISSEVPQNLSASRPQDRQFILSSKKLLLSDSGFYLCARDRTGANTGELFFGEGSRLTVL.

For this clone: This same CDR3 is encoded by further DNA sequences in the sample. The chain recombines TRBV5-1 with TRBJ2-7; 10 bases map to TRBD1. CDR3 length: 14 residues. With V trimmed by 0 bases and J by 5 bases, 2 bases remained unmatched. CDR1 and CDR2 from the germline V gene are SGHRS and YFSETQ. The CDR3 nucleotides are TGCGCCAGCAGCTTGGGGACAGGGGGAAACGAGCAGTACTTC. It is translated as CASSLGTGGNEQYF.

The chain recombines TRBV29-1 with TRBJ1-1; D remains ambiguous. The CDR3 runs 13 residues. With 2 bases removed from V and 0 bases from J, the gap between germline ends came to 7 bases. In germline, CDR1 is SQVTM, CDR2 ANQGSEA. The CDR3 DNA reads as TGCAGCGTTGAAAGCCAAATGAACACTGAAGCTTTCTTT. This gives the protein CSVESQMNTEAFF.

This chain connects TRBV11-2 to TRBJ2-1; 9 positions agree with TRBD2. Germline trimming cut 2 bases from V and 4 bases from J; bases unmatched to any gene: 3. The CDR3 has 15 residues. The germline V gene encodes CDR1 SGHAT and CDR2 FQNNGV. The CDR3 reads CASSLLAGVYNEQFF. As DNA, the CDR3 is TGTGCCAGCAGCTTATTAGCGGGGGTTTACAATGAGCAGTTCTTC.

This chain's CDR3 is CASRAGGRNEQYF. DNA for the CDR3: TGTGCCAGCAGGGCAGGGGGCCGGAACGAGCAGTACTTC. The rearrangement links TRBV6-5 to TRBJ2-7, with 8 bases lining up with TRBD1. The CDR3 is 13 amino acids. Losses at the gene ends were 6 bases for V and 5 bases for J; bases not matched to a gene: 6. The germline V gene encodes CDR1 MNHEY and CDR2 SVGAGI.

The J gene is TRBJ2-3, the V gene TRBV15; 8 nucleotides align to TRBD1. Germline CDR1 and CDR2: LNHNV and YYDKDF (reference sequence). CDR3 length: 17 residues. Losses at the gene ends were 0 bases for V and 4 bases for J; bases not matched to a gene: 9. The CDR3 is CATSRDSTGVGADTQYF. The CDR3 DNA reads TGTGCCACCAGCAGAGACTCGACAGGGGTCGGGGCAGATACGCAGTATTTT. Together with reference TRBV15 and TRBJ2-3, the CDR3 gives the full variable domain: DAMVIQNPRYQVTQFGKPVTLSCSQTLNHNVMYWYQQKSSQAPKLLFHYYDKDFNNEADTPDNFQSRRPNTSFCFLDIRSPGLGDTAMYLCATSRDSTGVGADTQYFGPGTRLTVL.

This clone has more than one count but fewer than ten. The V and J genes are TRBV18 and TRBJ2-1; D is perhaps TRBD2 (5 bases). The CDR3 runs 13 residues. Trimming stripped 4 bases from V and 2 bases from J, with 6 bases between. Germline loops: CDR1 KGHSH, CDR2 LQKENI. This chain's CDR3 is CASSRGTYNEQFF. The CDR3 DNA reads TGTGCCAGCTCACGAGGGACCTACAATGAGCAGTTCTTC.

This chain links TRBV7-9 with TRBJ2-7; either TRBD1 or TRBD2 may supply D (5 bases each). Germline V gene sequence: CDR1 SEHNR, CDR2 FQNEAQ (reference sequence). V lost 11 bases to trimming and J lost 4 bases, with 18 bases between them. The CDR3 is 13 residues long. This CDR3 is CAGQTGDGYEQYF. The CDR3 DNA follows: TGTGCCGGCCAGACCGGGGACGGATACGAGCAGTACTTC.

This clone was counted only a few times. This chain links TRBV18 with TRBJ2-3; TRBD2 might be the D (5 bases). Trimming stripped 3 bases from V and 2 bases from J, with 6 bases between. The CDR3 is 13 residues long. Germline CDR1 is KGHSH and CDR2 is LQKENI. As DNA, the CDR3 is TGTGCCAGCTCACCCGGGGACACAGATACGCAGTATTTT. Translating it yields CASSPGDTDTQYF.

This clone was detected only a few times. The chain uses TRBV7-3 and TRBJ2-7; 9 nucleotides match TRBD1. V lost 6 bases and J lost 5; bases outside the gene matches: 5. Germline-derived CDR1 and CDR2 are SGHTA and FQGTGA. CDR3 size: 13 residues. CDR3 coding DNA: TGTGCCAGCAGTCCGGACAGGGGCCACGAGCAGTACTTC. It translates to CASSPDRGHEQYF.

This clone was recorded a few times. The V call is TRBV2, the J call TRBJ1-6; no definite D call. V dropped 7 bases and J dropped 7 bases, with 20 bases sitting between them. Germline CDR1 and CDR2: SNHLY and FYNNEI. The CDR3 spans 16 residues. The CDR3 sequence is CASMESVPPTNSPLHF. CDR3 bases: TGTGCCAGCATGGAATCAGTTCCCCCTACCAATTCACCCCTCCACTTT.

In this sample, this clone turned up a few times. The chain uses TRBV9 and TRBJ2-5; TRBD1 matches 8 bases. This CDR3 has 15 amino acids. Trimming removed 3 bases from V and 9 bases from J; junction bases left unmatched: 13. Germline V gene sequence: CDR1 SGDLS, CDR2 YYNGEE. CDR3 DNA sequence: TGTGCCAGCAGCGAAACGACAGGGGCGGGATCGGCCCAGTACTTC. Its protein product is CASSETTGAGSAQYF.

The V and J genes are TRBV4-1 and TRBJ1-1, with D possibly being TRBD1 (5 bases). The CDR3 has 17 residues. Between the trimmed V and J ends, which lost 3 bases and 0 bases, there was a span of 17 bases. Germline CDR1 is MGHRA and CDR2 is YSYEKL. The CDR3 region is CASSQRGRGPMNTEAFF. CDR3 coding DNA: TGCGCCAGCAGCCAGCGGGGGAGGGGACCCATGAACACTGAAGCTTTCTTT.

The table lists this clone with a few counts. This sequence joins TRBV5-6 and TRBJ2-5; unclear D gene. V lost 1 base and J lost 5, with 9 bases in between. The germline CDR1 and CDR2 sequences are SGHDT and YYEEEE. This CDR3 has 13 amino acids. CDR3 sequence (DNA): TGTGCCAGCAGCTTGCGTCCGGAGGAGACCCAGTACTTC. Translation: CASSLRPEETQYF.

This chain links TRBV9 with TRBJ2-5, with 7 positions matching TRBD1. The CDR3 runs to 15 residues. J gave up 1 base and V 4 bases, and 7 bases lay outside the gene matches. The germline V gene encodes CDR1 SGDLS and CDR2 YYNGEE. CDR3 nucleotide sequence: TGTGCCAGCAGCATCAATGCAGGGGGCCAAGAGACCCAGTACTTC. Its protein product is CASSINAGGQETQYF.